The clone carrying this T cell receptor beta chain showed up just a few times. Its antigen is still unknown. This specimen comes from a study of T-cell memory formation after mild COVID-19. Whole-study context: Across donors, TCR clusters were largely donor specific.

V dropped 2 bases and J dropped 6; count of bases not matched to a gene: 7. Germline CDR1 is LGHNA and CDR2 is YNFKEQ. This CDR3 has 15 amino acids. Constant-segment primers were used for 5'RACE, and the resulting TCR alpha and TCR beta cDNA libraries carried sample barcodes and UMIs. TCRdb recomputed calls from the 5' RACE reads with MiXCR, one row per CDR3 protein. The sample includes 350,000 to 550,000 distinct CDR3 sequences, about 20% seen only once; the top ten take roughly 21%. Study-wide points: Of the contracting clones, CD4+ ones lay mainly in CM and EM, and CD8+ ones in EMRA. In pre-infection memory, a portion of responding clones appeared, which suggested that cross-reactive memory joined.

The source is a man between 18 and 29 years old who had mild COVID-19 (a few samples of this study predate the infection). Cell type and time point are not known. The specimen sequenced was PBMCs or a T cell subset sorted from them (not recorded which). The rearrangement joins TRBV4-2 to TRBJ2-4, with TRBD1 matching over 7 bases. The CDR3 DNA sequence: TGTGCCAGCAGCCAAAAGGTTTCAGGGGGAAACATTCAGTACTTC. Encoded protein: CASSQKVSGGNIQYF.